The 16 T cell receptor beta chains listed next were all sequenced from one sample in a study of T cells after yellow fever vaccination. MiXCR, run by TCRdb on the 5' RACE reads, gives a single entry per CDR3 protein. The profile shows some 160,000 distinct CDR3 sequences, around 8.5% of them singletons. Sequencing used CD8+ T cells sorted from PBMCs, obtained 45 days after the yellow fever booster vaccination. Receptor source: a man aged 18 to 29 who received the YFV17D yellow fever vaccine.

This clonotype appeared a few times. The chain employs TRBV7-9 and TRBJ2-4; 11 bases match TRBD1. CDR3 size: 16 residues. V shed 5 bases and J 10 bases; nucleotides not matched to a gene: 13. Germline values: CDR1 SEHNR, CDR2 FQNEAQ (reference sequence). CDR3 amino acids: CASSPAGQGAQKIQYF. The CDR3 DNA is TGTGCCAGCAGCCCTGCCGGACAGGGGGCCCAGAAGATTCAGTACTTC. Supplemented by reference TRBV7-9 and TRBJ2-4, the full variable domain reads DTGVSQNPRHKITKRGQNVTFRCDPISEHNRLYWYRQTLGQGPEFLTYFQNEAQLEKSRLLSDRFSAERPKGSFSTLEIQRTEQGDSAMYLCASSPAGQGAQKIQYFGAGTRLSVL.

This chain joins TRBV4-1 and TRBJ1-5; D might be TRBD1 (6 bases). This CDR3 spans 16 amino acids. Germline V lookup: CDR1 MGHRA, CDR2 YSYEKL. V was clipped by 1 base and J by 6 bases, with 16 bases between them. The CDR3 reads CASSQVGGASLQPQHF. The CDR3 region has the DNA TGCGCCAGCAGCCAAGTGGGGGGGGCGAGTCTTCAGCCCCAGCATTTT.

A single count supports this clonotype. This chain links TRBV4-3 with TRBJ2-7; 7 nucleotides match TRBD2. Unmatched junction bases numbered 3, after V lost 0 bases and J lost 1 base. The CDR3 totals 15 residues. Germline values: CDR1 LGHNA, CDR2 YSLEER. CDR3 amino acids: CASSQEGGASYEQYF. In DNA, the CDR3 is TGCGCCAGCAGCCAAGAGGGAGGGGCGTCCTACGAGCAGTACTTC.

The table lists this clonotype with a few counts. The rearrangement links TRBV10-3 to TRBJ2-2; unclear D gene. This CDR3 is 14 amino acids long. Between the trimmed V and J ends, which lost 6 bases and 1 base, there was a span of 9 bases. From germline, CDR1 is ENHRY and CDR2 SYGVKD. CDR3 sequence: CAISTPKNTGELFF. The DNA for the CDR3 is TGTGCCATCAGCACTCCAAAGAACACCGGGGAGCTGTTTTTT.

The chain carries TRBV7-2 and TRBJ1-2; TRBD1 is a possible D gene (6 bases). The ends were cut back, 5 bases at V and 4 bases at J, with 17 bases in the middle. Germline V gives CDR1 SGHTA, CDR2 FQGNSA. CDR3 length equals 15 residues. The CDR3 DNA sequence: TGTGCCAGCAGCCCCATGGGTCAGGGGTTCTATGGCTACACCTTC. Residues: CASSPMGQGFYGYTF.

The V and J genes are TRBV20-1 and TRBJ1-5, with a weak D call TRBD1 (6 bases). Germline V gives CDR1 DFQATT, CDR2 SNEGSKA (reference sequence). The CDR3 is made up of 16 amino acids. With 2 bases removed from V and 1 base from J, the gap between germline ends came to 15 bases. The CDR3 DNA is TGCAGTGCTAGAAGCTTCGGGGGGGGCAGCAATCAGCCCCAGCATTTT. It yields the protein CSARSFGGGSNQPQHF.

The rearrangement uses TRBV5-4 and TRBJ2-7; D is uncertain. Trimming cost V 4 bases and J 7 bases, with 12 bases left between them. Germline loops: CDR1 SGHNT, CDR2 YYREEE (reference sequence). This CDR3 region has 12 residues. Here the CDR3 reads CASSLRPGEQYF. The CDR3 nucleotides read TGTGCCAGCAGCCTGCGTCCAGGAGAGCAGTACTTC.

This clonotype was seen more than once but under ten times. The chain recombines TRBV27 with TRBJ1-3; the D is unclear. Trimming took off 6 bases at V and 1 base at J, with 13 bases between the two ends. The CDR3 consists of 15 residues. The germline gives CDR1 MNHEY, CDR2 SMNVEV (reference sequence). CDR3 loop: CASRAGSSSGNTIYF. CDR3 coding DNA: TGTGCCAGCAGGGCCGGTAGCTCTTCTGGAAACACCATATATTTT.

The chain carries TRBV7-2 and TRBJ2-7; unclear D gene. Deletions cut 6 bases from V and 3 bases from J, with 9 bases between. The CDR3 has 12 amino acids. In germline, CDR1 is SGHTA, CDR2 FQGNSA. CDR3: CASSSDHYEQYF. CDR3 DNA sequence: TGTGCCAGCAGTTCGGACCACTACGAGCAGTACTTC.

The chain uses TRBV13 and TRBJ1-1; 10 nucleotides line up with TRBD1. Germline V gives CDR1 PRHDT, CDR2 FYEKMQ (reference sequence). The CDR3 length is 13 residues. V shed 5 bases and J 6 bases; nucleotides not matched to a gene: 3. The CDR3, as DNA: TGTGCCAGCAGCATCGGGACAGGGGCTGAAGCTTTCTTT. Amino acid sequence: CASSIGTGAEAFF.

CDR3 nucleotide sequence: TGCAGCGTTGAACCAGGGCTTATCTATGGCTACACCTTC. Its protein is CSVEPGLIYGYTF. This chain uses TRBV29-1 with TRBJ1-2, with D possibly being TRBD1 (5 bases). V dropped 2 bases and J dropped 4 bases, with 11 bases sitting between them. CDR1 and CDR2 from the germline V gene are SQVTM and ANQGSEA. The CDR3 sequence is 13 residues long.

V usage is TRBV5-1 and J usage is TRBJ2-4; D is undetermined. The CDR3 extends over 16 amino acids. Trimming shortened V by 0 bases and J by 0 bases, and 10 bases separated the two germline ends. Per germline, CDR1 SGHRS and CDR2 YFSETQ. This CDR3 reads CASSLGQSIAKNIQYF. Here the CDR3 DNA reads TGCGCCAGCAGCTTGGGGCAGAGTATAGCCAAAAACATTCAGTACTTC.

J is TRBJ2-3 and V is TRBV25-1; the D gene is possibly TRBD1 (6 bases). The length of the CDR3 is 13 residues. Germline assignment: CDR1 MGHDK and CDR2 SYGVNS. With 2 bases removed from V and 6 bases from J, the gap between germline ends came to 9 bases. In DNA, the CDR3 is TGTGCCAGCAGTGAAGGGGGCTCCGATACGCAGTATTTT. It is translated as CASSEGGSDTQYF. The full variable domain, with the rest looked up from reference TRBV25-1 and TRBJ2-3, is EADIYQTPRYLVIGTGKKITLECSQTMGHDKMYWYQQDPGMELHLIHYSYGVNSTEKGDLSSESTVSRIRTEHFPLTLESARPSHTSQYLCASSEGGSDTQYFGPGTRLTVL.

The V and J genes are TRBV6-6 and TRBJ1-5, with D possibly TRBD1 on 5 matching bases. Germline V gives CDR1 MNHNY, CDR2 SVGAGI (reference sequence). The CDR3 is 14 amino acids. V lost 11 bases and J lost 3, with 17 bases in between. CDR3 protein: CAARVQGVNQPQHF. CDR3 nucleotides: TGTGCCGCACGGGTGCAGGGAGTCAATCAGCCCCAGCATTTT.

This clonotype has more than one count but fewer than ten. This chain uses TRBV13 with TRBJ2-1, with D uncertain. The V end lost 2 bases, the J end lost 3 bases, and 14 bases lay between the germline ends. The germline V gene encodes CDR1 PRHDT and CDR2 FYEKMQ (reference sequence). The length of the CDR3 is 16 residues. Here the CDR3 reads CASSLFSGLGYNEQFF. The CDR3 DNA reads TGTGCCAGCAGCTTATTTTCGGGTCTAGGCTACAATGAGCAGTTCTTC.

There are a few counts of this clonotype. The chain uses TRBV7-8 and TRBJ2-5; tentatively, D is TRBD1 (6 bases). Germline V gives CDR1 SGHVS, CDR2 FQNEAQ. The ends were cut back, 5 bases at V and 5 bases at J, with 24 bases in the middle. The CDR3 extends over 17 amino acids. The CDR3 nucleotides read TGTGCCAGCAGCCCACCACAGGGTTCACCGGCTTGGGAGACCCAGTACTTC. This encodes CASSPPQGSPAWETQYF. The full variable domain, in which reference TRBV7-8 and TRBJ2-5 provide the parts outside the CDR3, is GAGVSQSPRYKVAKRGQDVALRCDPISGHVSLFWYQQALGQGPEFLTYFQNEAQLDKSGLPSDRFFAERPEGSVSTLKIQRTQQEDSAVYLCASSPPQGSPAWETQYFGPGTRLLVL.